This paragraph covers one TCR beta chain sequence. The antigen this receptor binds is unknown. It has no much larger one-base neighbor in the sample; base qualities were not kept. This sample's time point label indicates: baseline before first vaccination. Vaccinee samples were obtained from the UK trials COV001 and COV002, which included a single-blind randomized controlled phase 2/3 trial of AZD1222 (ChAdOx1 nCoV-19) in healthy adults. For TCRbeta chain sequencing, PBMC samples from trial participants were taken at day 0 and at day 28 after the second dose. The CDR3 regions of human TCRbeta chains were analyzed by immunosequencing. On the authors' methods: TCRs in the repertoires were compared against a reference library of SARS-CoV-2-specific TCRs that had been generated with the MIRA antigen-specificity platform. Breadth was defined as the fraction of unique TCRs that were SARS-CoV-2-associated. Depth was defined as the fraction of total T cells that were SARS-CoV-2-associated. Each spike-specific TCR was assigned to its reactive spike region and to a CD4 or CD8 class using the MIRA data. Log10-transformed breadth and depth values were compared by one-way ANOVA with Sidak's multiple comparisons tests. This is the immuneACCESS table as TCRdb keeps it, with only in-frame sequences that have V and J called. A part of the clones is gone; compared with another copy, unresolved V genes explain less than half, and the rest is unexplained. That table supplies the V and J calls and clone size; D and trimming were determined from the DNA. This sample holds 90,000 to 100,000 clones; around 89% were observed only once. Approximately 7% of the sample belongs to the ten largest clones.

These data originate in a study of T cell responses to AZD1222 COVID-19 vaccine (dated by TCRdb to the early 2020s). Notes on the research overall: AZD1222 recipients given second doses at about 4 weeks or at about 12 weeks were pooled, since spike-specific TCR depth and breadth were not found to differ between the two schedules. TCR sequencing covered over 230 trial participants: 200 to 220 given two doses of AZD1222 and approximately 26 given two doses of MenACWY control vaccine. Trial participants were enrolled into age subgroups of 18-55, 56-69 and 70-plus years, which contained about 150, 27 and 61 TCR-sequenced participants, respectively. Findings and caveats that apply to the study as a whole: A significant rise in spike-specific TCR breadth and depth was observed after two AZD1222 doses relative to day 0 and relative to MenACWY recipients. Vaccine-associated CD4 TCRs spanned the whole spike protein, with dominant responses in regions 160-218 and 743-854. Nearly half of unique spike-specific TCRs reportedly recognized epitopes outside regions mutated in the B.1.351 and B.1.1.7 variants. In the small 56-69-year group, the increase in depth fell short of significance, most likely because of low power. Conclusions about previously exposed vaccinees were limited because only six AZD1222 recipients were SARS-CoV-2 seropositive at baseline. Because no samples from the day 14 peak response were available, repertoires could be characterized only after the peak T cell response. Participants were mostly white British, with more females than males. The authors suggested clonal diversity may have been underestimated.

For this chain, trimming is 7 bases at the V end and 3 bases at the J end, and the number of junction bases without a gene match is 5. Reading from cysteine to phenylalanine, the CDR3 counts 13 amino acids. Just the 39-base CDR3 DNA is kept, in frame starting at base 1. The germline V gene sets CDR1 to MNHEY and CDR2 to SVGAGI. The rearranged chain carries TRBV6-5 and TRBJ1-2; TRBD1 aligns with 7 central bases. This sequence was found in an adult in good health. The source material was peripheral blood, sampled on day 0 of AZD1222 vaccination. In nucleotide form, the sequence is TGTGCCAGCACCGACAGGGACGACTATGGCTACACCTTC. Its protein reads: CASTDRDDYGYTF.